This passage covers 29 T cell receptor beta chains from one sample sequenced in a study of cytomegalovirus exposure and HLA in healthy donors. Researchers ran the PCR with 60 Vbeta and 13 Jbeta primers. The data were produced by immunoSEQ multiplex PCR, yet TCRdb's version contains in-frame clones alone and is incomplete. This table holds about 100,000 clones, 74% found once. The specimen sequenced was PBMCs. Source of these receptors: a man aged 45-65 years in good health and CMV-seropositive.

V and J are TRBV6-5 and TRBJ2-7; TRBD1 might be the D (6 bases). Germline V gene sequence: CDR1 MNHEY, CDR2 SVGAGI. The CDR3 sequence is 16 residues long. Trimming took 0 bases from V and 1 from J, leaving 13 bases between them. Written as DNA, the CDR3 is TGTGCCAGCAGTTACTCGATAAACAGGGTTTCCTACGAGCAGTACTTC. Protein sequence: CASSYSINRVSYEQYF.

V and J are TRBV9 and TRBJ2-2, with TRBD2 matching 11 bases. Germline CDR1 SGDLS, CDR2 YYNGEE. J lost 3 bases, V lost 6 bases, and 10 bases had no gene match. This CDR3 has 17 residues. DNA for the CDR3: TGTGCCAGCACCCCACATAGCGGGAGGGCCGACACCGGGGAGCTGTTTTTT. This codes for CASTPHSGRADTGELFF.

The chain uses TRBV27 and TRBJ2-7; maybe TRBD2 (7 bases). This CDR3 region has 16 residues. Germline-derived CDR1 and CDR2 are MNHEY and SMNVEV (reference sequence). The V gene lost 6 bases and the J gene lost 4 bases, with 22 bases spanning the gap. The DNA for the CDR3 is TGTGCCAGCAGCTGGGGGCGGGGGACTCTGACTTACGAGCAGTACTTC. It encodes CASSWGRGTLTYEQYF.

The genes are TRBV2 and TRBJ2-2, with TRBD1 matching 12 bases. The CDR3 sequence is 16 residues long. CDR1 is SNHLY, CDR2 FYNNEI, per germline. V was clipped by 5 bases and J by 7 bases; unmatched bases: 8. CDR3: CASSRDRGRTVGELFF. CDR3 sequence (DNA): TGTGCCAGCAGTAGGGACAGGGGGCGAACAGTCGGGGAGCTGTTTTTT.

The rearrangement joins TRBV10-1 to TRBJ2-5; D is perhaps TRBD1 (5 bases). The DNA matches TRBJ2-7 better at its end, which makes the J call doubtful. The CDR3 is 13 residues long. The V gene's germline CDR1 is WNHNN and CDR2 SYGVQD (reference sequence). CDR3 in amino acids: CASSGGSSYEQYF. The CDR3 bases are TGCGCCAGCAGTGGGGGCAGCTCCTACGAGCAGTACTTC.

This clone came up a few times. The chain recombines TRBV18 with TRBJ1-1; the D gene is possibly TRBD1 (5 bases). The V gene lost 6 bases and the J gene lost 2 bases, with 16 bases spanning the gap. The CDR3 is made up of 15 amino acids. Germline values: CDR1 KGHSH, CDR2 LQKENI. The CDR3 DNA sequence: TGTGCCAGCTCCCTGGGGGGGATTATCAACACTGAAGCTTTCTTT. This gives the protein CASSLGGIINTEAFF.

The chain employs TRBV29-1 and TRBJ2-3, with D hard to call. V lost 2 bases and J lost 3, with 9 bases in between. Germline-derived CDR1 and CDR2 are SQVTM and ANQGSEA. The CDR3 loop spans 13 amino acids. The CDR3 DNA reads TGCAGCGTTGAAAGTCTAGAAACAGATACGCAGTATTTT. It is translated as CSVESLETDTQYF.

This sequence joins TRBV18 and TRBJ2-7; D unresolved. Trimming left V 2 bases short and J 2 bases short, with 10 bases between. Germline-derived CDR1 and CDR2 are KGHSH and LQKENI. The CDR3 contains 14 residues. CDR3 coding DNA: TGTGCCAGCTCACCAATGGTCGACACCTACGAGCAGTACTTC. It yields the protein CASSPMVDTYEQYF.

The CDR3 protein is CASSPLRRAGTTGELFF. The CDR3 DNA reads as TGTGCCAGTAGTCCCCTCAGGAGGGCAGGGACCACCGGGGAGCTGTTTTTT. This chain links TRBV19 with TRBJ2-2, with D possibly matching TRBD2 (6 bases). The CDR3 runs 17 residues. The V end lost 5 bases, the J end lost 4 bases, and 20 bases lay between the germline ends. Germline V gene lookup returns CDR1 LNHDA and CDR2 SQIVND (reference sequence).

The chain couples TRBV4-1 to TRBJ2-1; 7 bases align to TRBD1. Germline V gives CDR1 MGHRA, CDR2 YSYEKL. The length of the CDR3 is 18 residues. J lost 9 bases, V lost 4 bases, and 21 bases had no gene match. CDR3 nucleotide sequence: TGCGCCAGCAGCCCTCGAAAGACAGGGACGGGCGGGCTTAGTGAGCAGTTCTTC. Translated, it gives CASSPRKTGTGGLSEQFF.

This clone is a singleton in its sample. The rearrangement links TRBV6-1 to TRBJ2-1, with 10 positions matching TRBD2. This CDR3 region has 14 residues. Germline V gene data show CDR1 as MNHNS and CDR2 as SASEGT. With V trimmed by 5 bases and J by 3 bases, 1 base remained unmatched. CDR3 sequence: CASSSSGGYNEQFF. As DNA, the CDR3 is TGTGCCAGCAGTTCTAGCGGGGGCTACAATGAGCAGTTCTTC.

This rearrangement joins TRBV4-1 to TRBJ2-7; TRBD1 agrees at 9 bases. V lost 0 bases to trimming and J lost 9 bases; unmatched junction nucleotides: 6. In germline, CDR1 is MGHRA, CDR2 YSYEKL. This CDR3 has 14 amino acids. CDR3 sequence (DNA): TGCGCCAGCAGCCAAGATCTACAGGGGGCAAGGCAGTACTTC. This sequence encodes CASSQDLQGARQYF.

The CDR3, as DNA: TGTGCCAGCAGTAACCAGGGTGGAGCTTTCTTT. Translating gives CASSNQGGAFF. The chain uses TRBV6-5 and TRBJ1-1; maybe TRBD1 (5 bases). Germline V gene data show CDR1 as MNHEY and CDR2 as SVGAGI. The CDR3 loop spans 11 amino acids. Deletions cut 5 bases from V and 10 bases from J, with 11 bases between.

CDR3 nucleotides: TGCAGTGCCACTACGAAGGGCAGGGAGTACTTC. Translation gives CSATTKGREYF. The rearrangement links TRBV20-1 to TRBJ2-7; possible D gene TRBD1, 5 bases. The CDR3 has 11 residues. Germline CDR1 and CDR2: DFQATT and SNEGSKA (reference sequence). Trimming removed 6 bases at V and 11 bases at J, with 17 bases between.

This clone was observed a single time. The rearrangement links TRBV19 to TRBJ1-4, with 7 bases lining up with TRBD1. The CDR3 runs 15 residues. The germline V gene has CDR1 LNHDA and CDR2 SQIVND (reference sequence). Losses at the gene ends were 3 bases for V and 3 bases for J; bases not matched to a gene: 4. The chain's CDR3 is CASSIQGVANEKLFF. The CDR3 nucleotides read TGTGCCAGTAGTATCCAGGGGGTTGCTAATGAAAAACTGTTTTTT.

This sequence joins TRBV2 and TRBJ2-1; 16 bases agree with TRBD2. V was clipped by 6 bases and J by 7 bases; unmatched bases: 3. This CDR3 is 15 amino acids long. Germline CDR1 SNHLY, CDR2 FYNNEI. CDR3 protein: CASRTGLAGGNEQFF. In DNA form, the CDR3 reads TGTGCCAGCAGGACGGGACTAGCGGGAGGGAATGAGCAGTTCTTC. Based on the CDR3 plus reference TRBV2 and TRBJ2-1, the full variable domain is EPEVTQTPSHQVTQMGQEVILRCVPISNHLYFYWYRQILGQKVEFLVSFYNNEISEKSEIFDDQFSVERPDGSNFTLKIRSTKLEDSAMYFCASRTGLAGGNEQFFGPGTRLTVL.

The chain joins TRBV5-6 to TRBJ1-5; D is perhaps TRBD1 (5 bases). V was shortened by 3 bases and J by 3 bases, with 10 bases between the two germline ends. The CDR3 totals 14 residues. Germline V gene data show CDR1 as SGHDT and CDR2 as YYEEEE. The CDR3 sequence is CASSSGGINQPQHF. The CDR3 nucleotides are TGTGCCAGCAGCTCGGGGGGGATCAATCAGCCCCAGCATTTT. The variable domain in full, completed from reference TRBV5-6 and TRBJ1-5, reads DAGVTQSPTHLIKTRGQQVTLRCSPKSGHDTVSWYQQALGQGPQFIFQYYEEEERQRGNFPDRFSGHQFPNYSSELNVNALLLGDSALYLCASSSGGINQPQHFGDGTRLSIL.

The rearrangement joins TRBV19 to TRBJ2-3; perhaps TRBD2 as D (6 bases). The CDR3 contains 13 residues. The germline V and J ends were trimmed by 8 bases and 2 bases, with 11 bases remaining between them. In germline, CDR1 is LNHDA, CDR2 SQIVND (reference sequence). The CDR3 region is CASGDSSTDTQYF. The CDR3 region has the DNA TGTGCCAGTGGGGACTCCTCCACAGATACGCAGTATTTT.

The rearrangement joins TRBV7-9 to TRBJ2-5, with D possibly matching TRBD1 (5 bases). This CDR3 is 15 amino acids long. V was trimmed by 2 bases and J by 5 bases, leaving 15 bases between them. Germline CDR1 and CDR2: SEHNR and FQNEAQ (reference sequence). This CDR3 reads CASSLSQGLAETQYF. The DNA of the CDR3 is TGTGCCAGCAGCTTATCCCAGGGATTAGCCGAGACCCAGTACTTC.

This chain connects TRBV6-1 to TRBJ1-5; the match to TRBD1 covers 7 bases. The ends lost 4 bases at V and 7 bases at J; junction bases unmatched: 10. The germline CDR1 and CDR2 sequences are MNHNS and SASEGT. The CDR3 extends over 15 amino acids. This CDR3 is CASSGHGQAGQPQHF. In DNA, the CDR3 is TGTGCCAGCAGTGGACACGGACAGGCGGGGCAGCCCCAGCATTTT.

Concerning this clone: Other DNA variants within this sample encode the same CDR3. The J gene is TRBJ2-2, the V gene TRBV5-1, with TRBD1 identical over 7 bases. V dropped 4 bases and J dropped 5; count of bases not matched to a gene: 8. The CDR3 totals 15 residues. Per germline, CDR1 SGHRS and CDR2 YFSETQ. CDR3 loop: CASSQTGLGTGELFF. The CDR3 DNA is TGCGCCAGCAGCCAGACAGGGCTGGGGACCGGGGAGCTGTTTTTT.

This clone was seen once. The chain recombines TRBV6-5 with TRBJ2-1; weak D call: TRBD2 (5 bases). V lost 5 bases and J 7 bases, leaving 12 bases between the germline ends. Germline V lookup: CDR1 MNHEY, CDR2 SVGAGI. This CDR3 has 13 residues. Written as DNA, the CDR3 is TGTGCCAGCAGTGTGGAGCGGTCTAATGAGCAGTTCTTC. This translates into CASSVERSNEQFF.

The rearrangement uses TRBV4-2 and TRBJ2-7, with D possibly matching TRBD2 (6 bases). Germline V lookup: CDR1 LGHNA, CDR2 YNFKEQ. This CDR3 has 14 amino acids. The V end lost 5 bases, the J end lost 3 bases, and 14 bases lay between the germline ends. The CDR3 DNA follows: TGTGCCAGCAGCTCCCGTGGAGGGTTCTACGAGCAGTACTTC. It is translated as CASSSRGGFYEQYF.

The genes are TRBV7-2 and TRBJ1-1, with TRBD1 identical over 8 bases. V shed 4 bases and J 0 bases; nucleotides not matched to a gene: 7. The germline CDR1 and CDR2 sequences are SGHTA and FQGNSA. The CDR3 length is 16 residues. The CDR3 nucleotides read TGTGCCAGCAGCTCCCGACAGGGGCGGGTGAACACTGAAGCTTTCTTT. The encoded protein is CASSSRQGRVNTEAFF. Complete variable domain (other parts from reference TRBV7-2 and TRBJ1-1): GAGVSQSPSNKVTEKGKDVELRCDPISGHTALYWYRQSLGQGLEFLIYFQGNSAPDKSGLPSDRFSAERTGGSVSTLTIQRTQQEDSAVYLCASSSRQGRVNTEAFFGQGTRLTVV.

The J gene is TRBJ2-7, the V gene TRBV12-5; 13 bases are a match to TRBD2. Germline V gene sequence: CDR1 LGHNT, CDR2 FRNRAP. With 2 bases clipped from V and 1 base from J, the junction kept 5 bases outside the gene matches. There are 17 residues in the CDR3. The CDR3 sequence is CASGLLGTSGVSYEQYF. CDR3 DNA: TGTGCTAGTGGTTTGTTGGGGACTAGCGGGGTATCCTACGAGCAGTACTTC.

This clone has a single count. The chain uses TRBV19 and TRBJ2-2, with D hard to call. V lost 5 bases and J lost 7, with 14 bases in between. This CDR3 has 14 residues. The germline CDR1 and CDR2 sequences are LNHDA and SQIVND (reference sequence). This CDR3 is CASSLNLVGGELFF. Written as DNA, the CDR3 is TGTGCCAGTAGTCTCAACTTAGTTGGCGGGGAGCTGTTTTTT. Using reference TRBV19 and TRBJ2-2 for the parts outside the CDR3, the full variable domain is DGGITQSPKYLFRKEGQNVTLSCEQNLNHDAMYWYRQDPGQGLRLIYYSQIVNDFQKGDIAEGYSVSREKKESFPLTVTSAQKNPTAFYLCASSLNLVGGELFFGEGSRLTVL.

The V call is TRBV13, the J call TRBJ1-3; D might be TRBD1 (6 bases). Germline assignment: CDR1 PRHDT and CDR2 FYEKMQ (reference sequence). V lost 3 bases and J 4 bases, leaving 13 bases between the germline ends. CDR3 length equals 15 residues. The CDR3 is CASSFLGTKGNTIYF. The CDR3 DNA reads TGTGCCAGCAGCTTTCTTGGGACAAAAGGAAACACCATATATTTT.

The chain couples TRBV5-1 to TRBJ2-1; 7 nucleotides align to TRBD2. Per the germline V gene, CDR1 is SGHRS and CDR2 is YFSETQ. The CDR3 totals 15 residues. The junction had 8 bases not matched to a gene; V was cut back by 3 bases and J by 5 bases. The CDR3 bases are TGCGCCAGCAGCTCCTCGACTAGCAGGAACAATGAGCAGTTCTTC. Protein: CASSSSTSRNNEQFF.

The CDR3 loop is CATSRDAGGYEQYF. CDR3 nucleotides: TGTGCCACCAGCAGAGATGCAGGGGGCTACGAGCAGTACTTC. The chain is built from TRBV15 and TRBJ2-5; 7 bases agree with TRBD1. The end of the DNA fits TRBJ2-7 better, so the J call may be wrong. The CDR3 is 14 residues long. Germline V gene data show CDR1 as LNHNV and CDR2 as YYDKDF (reference sequence).